The table lists the clone carrying this T cell receptor (beta chain) with a few counts. The antigen is undetermined. After removal of 8 bases from V and 2 bases from J, the junction contained 11 bases not matched to a gene. Germline assignment: CDR1 MDHEN and CDR2 SYDVKM. The CDR3 is 15 residues long. This entry is derived from a study of beta chain features in type 1 diabetes. The study, taken as a whole, reports: Shortening that was moderate but significant affected the TCRB CDR3s of Type 1 diabetes patients in all four CD4+ subsets.

Expressed TCRB transcripts were sequenced because the isolated RNA had all been reverse transcribed beforehand. Some clones are missing from TCRdb's copy, which holds only in-frame ones; the method was immunoSEQ multiplex PCR. The repertoire has 600,000 to 650,000 clones, roughly a sixth of them found once; the top ten carry around 0.095%. This clonotype was sampled from a man aged 18 to 29 in good health. Sequencing was carried out using naive CD4+ T cells from blood. The gene calls are TRBV28 and TRBJ2-5; 7 bases agree with TRBD2. CDR3 coding DNA: TGTGCCAGCCATCAGGGTGGCGGGGGACAAGAGACCCAGTACTTC. Protein: CASHQGGGGQETQYF.